Presented here are 6 T cell receptor beta chains from one specimen sequenced in a study of blood T cells in healthy people across ages. A second PCR, run for about 6 to 11 cycles, used a sample-barcoded 5' primer plus a J-beta primer mix. TCRdb re-analysed the 5' RACE reads in MiXCR, keeping a single row per CDR3 protein. The table lists about 1,400,000 distinct CDR3 sequences, 35% to 45% of them singletons. The specimen sequenced was blood. The receptors were gathered from a young woman in good health.

Only a few counts were recorded for this clonotype. Its ends do not fully match the called genes, so a read error is possible. The rearrangement uses TRBV20-1 and TRBJ2-1; maybe TRBD2 (5 bases). Germline CDR1 DFQATT, CDR2 SNEGSKA (reference sequence). CDR3 length equals 15 residues. CDR3 in DNA: TGCAGTGCTGGAGACCCTAGCTATGCCTACAATGAGCAGTTCTTC. It translates to CSAGDPSYAYNEQFF.

J is TRBJ1-5 and V is TRBV3-1; no clear D gene. This CDR3 spans 15 amino acids. Germline loops: CDR1 LGHDT, CDR2 YNNKEL (reference sequence). V was shortened by 0 bases and J by 4 bases, with 10 bases between the two germline ends. The CDR3 here is CASSQESDPNQPQHF. The CDR3 region has the DNA TGTGCCAGCAGCCAAGAGTCAGATCCTAATCAGCCCCAGCATTTT.

The sample holds one count of this clonotype. V is TRBV12-3 or TRBV12-4 and J is TRBJ2-1, with 8 bases matching TRBD2. The V and J ends lost 7 bases and 8 bases, in that order; junction bases with no gene match: 16. The CDR3 contains 16 residues. CDR3 protein: CASKREWAGGEHEQFF. The CDR3 DNA follows: TGTGCCAGCAAACGAGAGTGGGCGGGAGGAGAGCATGAGCAGTTCTTC.

The chain employs TRBV12-3 or TRBV12-4 and TRBJ2-3, with 10 positions matching TRBD1. The CDR3 consists of 15 residues. V lost 6 bases and J lost 2; bases outside the gene matches: 5. CDR3: CASSPGQGHTDTQYF. The DNA for the CDR3 is TGTGCCAGCAGCCCGGGACAGGGGCACACAGATACGCAGTATTTT.

A few counts support this clonotype. J is TRBJ1-2 and V is TRBV20-1; TRBD1 is a possible D gene (5 bases). CDR1 DFQATT and CDR2 SNEGSKA come from the germline V gene (reference sequence). Trimming took off 6 bases at V and 5 bases at J, with 19 bases between the two ends. The CDR3 length is 14 residues. The CDR3: CSAPTGGGGYGYTF. The CDR3 DNA is TGCAGTGCCCCCACCGGTGGGGGAGGATATGGCTACACCTTC.

This clonotype was counted once. The chain links TRBV20-1 to TRBJ2-1; 9 nucleotides agree with TRBD1. The CDR3 has 14 residues. Germline V gives CDR1 DFQATT, CDR2 SNEGSKA (reference sequence). After removal of 5 bases from V and 4 bases from J, the junction contained 6 bases not matched to a gene. The CDR3 loop reads CSASGTGTYNEQFF. In DNA, the CDR3 is TGCAGTGCTTCCGGGACAGGGACTTACAATGAGCAGTTCTTC.